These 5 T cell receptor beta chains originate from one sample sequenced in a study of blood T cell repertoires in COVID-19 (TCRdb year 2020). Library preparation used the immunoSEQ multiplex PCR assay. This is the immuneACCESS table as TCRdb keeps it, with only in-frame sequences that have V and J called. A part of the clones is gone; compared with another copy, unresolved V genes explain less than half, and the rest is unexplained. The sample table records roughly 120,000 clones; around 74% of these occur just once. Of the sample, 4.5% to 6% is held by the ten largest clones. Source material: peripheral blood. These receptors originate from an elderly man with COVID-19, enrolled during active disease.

The chain's CDR3 is CASSYTGGSYNEQFF. CDR3 in DNA: TGTGCCAGCAGTTACACGGGAGGGTCCTACAATGAGCAGTTCTTC. The rearrangement uses TRBV6-5 and TRBJ2-1; 8 bases fit TRBD2. The germline V gene has CDR1 MNHEY and CDR2 SVGAGI. This CDR3 is 15 amino acids long. Trimming removed 2 bases from V and 1 base from J; junction bases left unmatched: 1.

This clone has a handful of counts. The CDR3 sequence: CASSPRQGADEKLFF. The DNA of the CDR3 is TGTGCCAGCAGCCCCAGACAGGGGGCGGATGAAAAACTGTTTTTT. This chain joins TRBV9 and TRBJ1-4, with TRBD1 identical over 10 bases. Trimming at V came to 4 bases and at J to 6 bases, leaving 6 bases not matched to a gene. CDR1 is SGDLS and CDR2 is YYNGEE in the germline V gene. This CDR3 region has 15 residues.

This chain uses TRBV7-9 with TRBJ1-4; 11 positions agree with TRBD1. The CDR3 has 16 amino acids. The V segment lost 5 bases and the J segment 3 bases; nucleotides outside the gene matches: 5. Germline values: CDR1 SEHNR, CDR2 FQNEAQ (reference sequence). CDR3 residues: CASSRGQGASNEKLFF. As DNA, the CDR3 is TGTGCCAGCAGCCGCGGACAGGGGGCGTCTAATGAAAAACTGTTTTTT.

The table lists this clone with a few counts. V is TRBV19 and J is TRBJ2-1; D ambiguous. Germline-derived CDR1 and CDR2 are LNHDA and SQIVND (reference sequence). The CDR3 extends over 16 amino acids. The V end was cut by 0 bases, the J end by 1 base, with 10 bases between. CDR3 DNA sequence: TGTGCCAGTAGTATAGACCCCTATTCATCCTACAATGAGCAGTTCTTC. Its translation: CASSIDPYSSYNEQFF.

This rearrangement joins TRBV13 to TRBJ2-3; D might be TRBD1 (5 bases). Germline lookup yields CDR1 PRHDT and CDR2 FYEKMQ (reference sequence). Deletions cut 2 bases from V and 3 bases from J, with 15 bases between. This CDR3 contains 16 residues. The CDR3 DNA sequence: TGTGCCAGCAGCTTAAGGGGCTCCCAGAGGACAGATACGCAGTATTTT. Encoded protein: CASSLRGSQRTDTQYF.